These 18 T cell receptor beta chains share one sample of origin, sequenced in a study of blood T cell repertoires in COVID-19. Sequenced by immunoSEQ multiplex PCR; TCRdb stores in-frame clones only, minus some. The repertoire consists of a few hundred thousand clones, with roughly nine tenths occurring once and the leading ten covering 2.2%. The sample comprised peripheral blood. The receptor source for this set is a woman aged 45 to 65 with acute or convalescent COVID-19.

This rearrangement joins TRBV6-5 to TRBJ2-3, with 7 bases aligning to TRBD2. Germline loops: CDR1 MNHEY, CDR2 SVGAGI. The CDR3 is 16 residues long. Trimming at V came to 0 bases and at J to 5 bases, leaving 8 bases not matched to a gene. CDR3 protein: CASSYSLAAGVDTQYF. CDR3 DNA: TGTGCCAGCAGTTACTCGTTAGCGGCGGGGGTAGATACGCAGTATTTT.

The chain has TRBV7-2 and TRBJ2-5; possible D gene TRBD1, 7 bases. The CDR3 covers 17 residues. The V end was cut by 5 bases, the J end by 7 bases, with 26 bases between. Germline CDR1 reads SGHTA; CDR2 reads FQGNSA. The CDR3, as DNA: TGTGCCAGCAGCCCATACTACGGGGCAGGGGGAGGTGGGACCCAGTACTTC. Protein product: CASSPYYGAGGGGTQYF.

The genes are TRBV7-2 and TRBJ2-1; D is perhaps TRBD2 (6 bases). Germline lookup yields CDR1 SGHTA and CDR2 FQGNSA. V was shortened by 5 bases and J by 3 bases, with 14 bases between the two germline ends. The CDR3 runs to 15 residues. The CDR3 DNA is TGTGCCAGCAGCCGCCAAACGGGAGTCTACAATGAGCAGTTCTTC. Its translation is CASSRQTGVYNEQFF.

The chain has TRBV10-3 and TRBJ2-5; 9 bases are a match to TRBD2. The V gene end was trimmed by 10 bases and the J gene end by 0 bases; junction bases not matched to a gene: 9. The CDR3 runs 15 residues. Germline V CDR1 and CDR2: ENHRY, SYGVKD. CDR3 DNA sequence: TGTGCCACCTCCCGGGGCGGGAGGGACCAAGAGACCCAGTACTTC. Translating it yields CATSRGGRDQETQYF.

The J gene is TRBJ1-4, the V gene TRBV5-1; tentatively, D is TRBD1 (6 bases). CDR3 size: 15 residues. Germline CDR1 reads SGHRS; CDR2 reads YFSETQ. Trimming took 4 bases from V and 4 from J, leaving 14 bases between them. CDR3 sequence (DNA): TGCGCCAGCAGCGTATACACAGGGATTAATGAAAAACTGTTTTTT. Protein: CASSVYTGINEKLFF.

The chain carries TRBV6-5 and TRBJ1-4, with TRBD1 identical over 10 bases. This CDR3 is built from 15 residues. The ends lost 6 bases at V and 1 base at J; junction bases unmatched: 2. Germline V gene lookup returns CDR1 MNHEY and CDR2 SVGAGI. The CDR3 loop is CASSRTGGTNEKLFF. CDR3 bases: TGTGCCAGCAGCCGGACAGGGGGAACTAATGAAAAACTGTTTTTT.

V is TRBV18 and J is TRBJ2-7; D is unresolved. The CDR3 has 14 residues. Germline V CDR1 and CDR2: KGHSH, LQKENI. V was pared by 3 bases and J by 0 bases, with 9 bases between. The CDR3 DNA sequence: TGTGCCAGCTCACCGCTAGGCAACTCCTACGAGCAGTACTTC. Translating gives CASSPLGNSYEQYF.

There are a few counts of this clone. The chain is built from TRBV21-1 and TRBJ2-7; TRBD2, the table's D call, was not compared with the DNA. TRBV21-1 is noted as a pseudogene. This CDR3 is built from 15 residues. CDR3 sequence reads: CASSRPRRIEYEQYF. Written as DNA, the CDR3 is TGTGCCAGCAGCCGCCCACGGCGGATAGAATACGAGCAGTACTTC.

The chain is built from TRBV18 and TRBJ2-7; D is perhaps TRBD1 (5 bases). The CDR3 has 16 residues. Trimming pared 3 bases from V and 6 bases from J, leaving 21 bases between. CDR1 is KGHSH, CDR2 LQKENI, per germline. The CDR3 DNA follows: TGTGCCAGCTCACCCCCCGCAGGGAACTATCAGGGCGAGCAGTACTTC. Protein sequence: CASSPPAGNYQGEQYF.

The chain uses TRBV5-4 and TRBJ2-2; TRBD2 agrees at 7 bases. Germline-derived CDR1 and CDR2 are SGHNT and YYREEE (reference sequence). V dropped 0 bases and J dropped 6; count of bases not matched to a gene: 2. This CDR3 is 14 amino acids long. This CDR3 reads CASSLVTSPGELFF. CDR3 in DNA: TGTGCCAGCAGCTTGGTGACTAGCCCCGGGGAGCTGTTTTTT.

This clone has a handful of counts. The CDR3 sequence: CASSELGSGLFF. CDR3 in DNA: TGTGCCAGCAGTGAATTAGGGTCGGGGCTGTTTTTT. The chain uses TRBV25-1 and TRBJ1-4, with D uncertain. V lost 1 base and J 14 bases, leaving 11 bases between the germline ends. Germline loops: CDR1 MGHDK, CDR2 SYGVNS. The CDR3 is made up of 12 amino acids.

The chain recombines TRBV6-2 or TRBV6-3 with TRBJ2-5; 12 bases are shared with TRBD2. The CDR3 is 16 residues long. CDR1 and CDR2 (germline): MNHEY, SVGEGT. V shed 0 bases and J 5 bases; nucleotides not matched to a gene: 4. The DNA of the CDR3 is TGTGCCAGCAGTTACTCCCTAGCGGGGGGGCTGGAGACCCAGTACTTC. Protein: CASSYSLAGGLETQYF.

V gene TRBV5-6 combines with J gene TRBJ2-5, with 11 bases lining up with TRBD2. From germline, CDR1 is SGHDT and CDR2 YYEEEE. This CDR3 spans 15 amino acids. Germline trimming cut 1 base from V and 4 bases from J; bases unmatched to any gene: 3. The CDR3 bases are TGTGCCAGCAGCTTGAGGCTAGCGGGGGGAGAGACCCAGTACTTC. Protein sequence: CASSLRLAGGETQYF.

This clone has more than one count but fewer than ten. V usage is TRBV2 and J usage is TRBJ2-3, with 7 bases aligning to TRBD2. The CDR3 runs 15 residues. The V gene end was trimmed by 4 bases and the J gene end by 3 bases; junction bases not matched to a gene: 7. Germline V gene lookup returns CDR1 SNHLY and CDR2 FYNNEI. CDR3 sequence reads: CASSARGEPTDTQYF. The CDR3 bases are TGTGCCAGCAGTGCTCGGGGGGAGCCTACAGATACGCAGTATTTT.

The V gene is TRBV18, the J gene TRBJ2-7; 9 bases agree with TRBD1. Germline trimming cut 1 base from V and 5 bases from J; bases unmatched to any gene: 9. Germline V lookup: CDR1 KGHSH, CDR2 LQKENI. The CDR3 consists of 16 residues. The chain's CDR3 is CASSPLAGTGRHEQYF. The DNA of the CDR3 is TGTGCCAGCTCACCACTAGCAGGGACAGGGCGCCACGAGCAGTACTTC.

The chain employs TRBV6-5 and TRBJ2-5; possibly TRBD2 for D (5 bases). The CDR3 runs to 14 residues. Trimming took 6 bases from V and 5 from J, leaving 16 bases between them. Germline V lookup: CDR1 MNHEY, CDR2 SVGAGI. CDR3 sequence: CASRSTRRAETQYF. The CDR3 coding sequence is TGTGCCAGCAGATCCACTAGGCGGGCGGAGACCCAGTACTTC.

The chain carries TRBV5-4 and TRBJ2-1, with TRBD1 identical over 9 bases. Germline loops: CDR1 SGHNT, CDR2 YYREEE (reference sequence). V was pared by 4 bases and J by 8 bases, with 7 bases of the junction left unmatched. This CDR3 contains 14 residues. The DNA of the CDR3 is TGTGCCAGCAGCGAGGGACAGGGTTTTGATGAGCAGTTCTTC. It is translated as CASSEGQGFDEQFF.

This clone appeared a single time. The chain has TRBV2 and TRBJ2-1; possible D gene TRBD2, 6 bases. V dropped 4 bases and J dropped 5 bases, with 15 bases sitting between them. Germline values: CDR1 SNHLY, CDR2 FYNNEI. The CDR3 has 15 residues. CDR3 in amino acids: CASSGTGTDHNEQFF. The CDR3 DNA sequence: TGTGCCAGCAGTGGAACCGGGACTGACCACAATGAGCAGTTCTTC.